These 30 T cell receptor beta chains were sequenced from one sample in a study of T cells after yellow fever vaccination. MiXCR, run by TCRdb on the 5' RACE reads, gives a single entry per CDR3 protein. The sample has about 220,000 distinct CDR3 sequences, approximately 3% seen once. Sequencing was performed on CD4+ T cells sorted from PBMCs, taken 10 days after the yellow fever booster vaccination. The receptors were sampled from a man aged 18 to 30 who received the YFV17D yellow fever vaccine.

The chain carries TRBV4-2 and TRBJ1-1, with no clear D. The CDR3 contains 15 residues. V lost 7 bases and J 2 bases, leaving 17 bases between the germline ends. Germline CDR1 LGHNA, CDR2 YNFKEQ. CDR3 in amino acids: CASNRRPEENTEAFF. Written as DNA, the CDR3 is TGTGCCAGCAACAGAAGGCCCGAGGAAAACACTGAAGCTTTCTTT.

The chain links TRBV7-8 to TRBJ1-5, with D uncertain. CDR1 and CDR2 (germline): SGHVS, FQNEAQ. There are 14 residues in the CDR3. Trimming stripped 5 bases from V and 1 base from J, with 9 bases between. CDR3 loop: CASSRTESNQPQHF. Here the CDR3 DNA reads TGTGCCAGCAGCCGTACAGAAAGCAATCAGCCCCAGCATTTT.

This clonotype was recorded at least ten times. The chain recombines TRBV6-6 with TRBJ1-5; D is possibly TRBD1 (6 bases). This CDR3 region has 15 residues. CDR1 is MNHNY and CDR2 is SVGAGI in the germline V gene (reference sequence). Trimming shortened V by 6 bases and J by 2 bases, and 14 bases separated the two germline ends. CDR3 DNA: TGTGCCAGCAGCCCCGCGGGGGGCGGCAATCAGCCCCAGCATTTT. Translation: CASSPAGGGNQPQHF.

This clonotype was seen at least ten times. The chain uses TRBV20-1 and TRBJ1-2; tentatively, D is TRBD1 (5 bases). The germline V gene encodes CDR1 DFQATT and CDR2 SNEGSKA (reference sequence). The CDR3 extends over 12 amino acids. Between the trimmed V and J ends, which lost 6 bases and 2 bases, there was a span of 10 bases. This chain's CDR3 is CSARGRNYGYTF. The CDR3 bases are TGCAGTGCAAGGGGTAGGAACTATGGCTACACCTTC.

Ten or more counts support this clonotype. CDR3 sequence (DNA): TGTGCCAGCAGCCTAGGTGCTGGGGCCAACGTCCTGACTTTC. Protein: CASSLGAGANVLTF. This sequence joins TRBV12-3 or TRBV12-4 and TRBJ2-6; D gene ambiguous. V was shortened by 6 bases and J by 2 bases, with 8 bases between the two germline ends. The CDR3 has 14 amino acids.

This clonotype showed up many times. CDR3 loop: CASRPMGVGTEAFF. In nucleotides, the CDR3 is TGTGCCAGCAGACCGATGGGGGTCGGTACTGAAGCTTTCTTT. The chain carries TRBV5-4 and TRBJ1-1; a possible D gene is TRBD1 (5 bases). Looked up from germline, CDR1 is SGHNT and CDR2 is YYREEE (reference sequence). This CDR3 is built from 14 residues. The V end lost 5 bases, the J end lost 5 bases, and 16 bases lay between the germline ends.

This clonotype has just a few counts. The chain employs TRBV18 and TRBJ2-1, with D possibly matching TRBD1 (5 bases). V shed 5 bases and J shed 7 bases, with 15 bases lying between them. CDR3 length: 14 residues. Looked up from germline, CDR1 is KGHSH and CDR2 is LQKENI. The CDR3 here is CASSIQGNGNEQFF. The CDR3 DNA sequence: TGTGCCAGCTCAATCCAGGGTAACGGGAATGAGCAGTTCTTC. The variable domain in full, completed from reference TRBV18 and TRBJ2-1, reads NAGVMQNPRHLVRRRGQEARLRCSPMKGHSHVYWYRQLPEEGLKFMVYLQKENIIDESGMPKERFSAEFPKEGPSILRIQQVVRGDSAAYFCASSIQGNGNEQFFGPGTRLTVL.

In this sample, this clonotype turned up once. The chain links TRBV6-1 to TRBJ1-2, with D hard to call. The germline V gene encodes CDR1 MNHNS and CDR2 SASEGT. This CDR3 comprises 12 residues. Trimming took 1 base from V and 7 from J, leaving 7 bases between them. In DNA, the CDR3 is TGTGCCAGCAGTGAAGGTGGGCTTGGCTACACCTTC. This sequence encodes CASSEGGLGYTF.

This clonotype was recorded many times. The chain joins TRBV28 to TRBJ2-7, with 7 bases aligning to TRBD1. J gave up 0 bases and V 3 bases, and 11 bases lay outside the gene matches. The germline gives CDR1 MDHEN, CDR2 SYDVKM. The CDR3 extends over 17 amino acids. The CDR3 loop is CASSFLSGTVNSYEQYF. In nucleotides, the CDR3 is TGTGCCAGCAGTTTCCTCTCCGGGACAGTCAACTCCTACGAGCAGTACTTC.

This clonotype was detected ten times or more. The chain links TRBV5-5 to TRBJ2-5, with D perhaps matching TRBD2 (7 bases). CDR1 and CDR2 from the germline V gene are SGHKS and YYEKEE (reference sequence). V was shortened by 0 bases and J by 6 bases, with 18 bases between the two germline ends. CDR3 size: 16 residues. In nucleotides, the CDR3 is TGTGCCAGCAGCTTGGCCGAGGGGGGGTTCAGTAAGACCCAGTACTTC. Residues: CASSLAEGGFSKTQYF.

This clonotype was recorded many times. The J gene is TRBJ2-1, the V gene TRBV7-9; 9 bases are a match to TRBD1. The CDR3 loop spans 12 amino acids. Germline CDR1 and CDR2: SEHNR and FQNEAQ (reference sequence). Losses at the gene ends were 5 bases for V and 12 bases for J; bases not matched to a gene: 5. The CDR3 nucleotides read TGTGCCAGCAGCCCGCAGGGACAGGGGCAGTTCTTC. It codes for CASSPQGQGQFF.

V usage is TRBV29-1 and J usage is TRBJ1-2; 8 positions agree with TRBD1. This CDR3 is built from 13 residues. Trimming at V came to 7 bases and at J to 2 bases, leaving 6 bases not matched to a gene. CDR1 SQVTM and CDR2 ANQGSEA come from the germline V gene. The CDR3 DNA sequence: TGCAGCGCCGGACAGGGCCGGAACTATGGCTACACCTTC. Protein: CSAGQGRNYGYTF.

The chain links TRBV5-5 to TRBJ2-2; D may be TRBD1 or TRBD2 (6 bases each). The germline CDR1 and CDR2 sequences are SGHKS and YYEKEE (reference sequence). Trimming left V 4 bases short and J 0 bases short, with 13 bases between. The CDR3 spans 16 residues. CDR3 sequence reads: CASSINGGANTGELFF. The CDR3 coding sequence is TGTGCCAGCAGCATTAACGGGGGCGCGAACACCGGGGAGCTGTTTTTT.

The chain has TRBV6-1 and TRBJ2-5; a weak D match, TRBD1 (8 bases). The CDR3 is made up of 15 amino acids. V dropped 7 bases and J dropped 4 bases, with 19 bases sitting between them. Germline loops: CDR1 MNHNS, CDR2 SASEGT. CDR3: CASTSGQGGGETQYF. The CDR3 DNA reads TGTGCCAGCACAAGTGGACAGGGAGGGGGAGAGACCCAGTACTTC.

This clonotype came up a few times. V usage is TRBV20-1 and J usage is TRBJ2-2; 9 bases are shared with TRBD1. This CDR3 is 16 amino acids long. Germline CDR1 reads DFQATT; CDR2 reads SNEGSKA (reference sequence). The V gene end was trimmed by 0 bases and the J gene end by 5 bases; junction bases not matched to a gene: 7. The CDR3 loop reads CSARDLRQGETGELFF. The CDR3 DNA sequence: TGCAGTGCTAGAGATCTAAGACAGGGGGAAACCGGGGAGCTGTTTTTT.

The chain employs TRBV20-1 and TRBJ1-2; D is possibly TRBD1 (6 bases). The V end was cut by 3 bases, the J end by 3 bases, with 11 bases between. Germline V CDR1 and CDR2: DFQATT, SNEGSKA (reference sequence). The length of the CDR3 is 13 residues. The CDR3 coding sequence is TGCAGTGCTAGGGAGGGGGGGGACTATGGCTACACCTTC. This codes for CSAREGGDYGYTF.

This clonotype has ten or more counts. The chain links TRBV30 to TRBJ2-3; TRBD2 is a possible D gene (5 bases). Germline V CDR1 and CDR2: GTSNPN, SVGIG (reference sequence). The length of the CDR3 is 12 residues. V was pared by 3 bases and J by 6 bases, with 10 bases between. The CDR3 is CAWSRDYDTQYF. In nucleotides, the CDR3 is TGTGCCTGGAGCCGCGACTATGATACGCAGTATTTT.

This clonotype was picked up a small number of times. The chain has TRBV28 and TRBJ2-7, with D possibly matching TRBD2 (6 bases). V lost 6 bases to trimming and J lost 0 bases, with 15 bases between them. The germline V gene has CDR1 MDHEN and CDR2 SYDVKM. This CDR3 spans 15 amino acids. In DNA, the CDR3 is TGTGCCAGCAGCGCCCCGGGGGTAAGCTCCTACGAGCAGTACGTC. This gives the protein CASSAPGVSSYEQYV.

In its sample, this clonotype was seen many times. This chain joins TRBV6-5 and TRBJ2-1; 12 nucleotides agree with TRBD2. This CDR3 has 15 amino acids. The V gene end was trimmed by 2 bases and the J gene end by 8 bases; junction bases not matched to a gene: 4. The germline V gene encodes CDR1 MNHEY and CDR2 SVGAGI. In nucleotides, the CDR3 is TGTGCCAGCAGTTACGCTAGCGGGGGGGCACATGAGCAGTTCTTC. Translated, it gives CASSYASGGAHEQFF.

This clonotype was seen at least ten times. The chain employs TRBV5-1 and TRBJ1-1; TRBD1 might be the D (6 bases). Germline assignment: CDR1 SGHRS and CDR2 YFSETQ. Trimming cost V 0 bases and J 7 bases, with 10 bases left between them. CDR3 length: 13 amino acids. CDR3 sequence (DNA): TGCGCCAGCAGCTTGGCGGGGGCCCTTGAAGCTTTCTTT. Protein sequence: CASSLAGALEAFF.

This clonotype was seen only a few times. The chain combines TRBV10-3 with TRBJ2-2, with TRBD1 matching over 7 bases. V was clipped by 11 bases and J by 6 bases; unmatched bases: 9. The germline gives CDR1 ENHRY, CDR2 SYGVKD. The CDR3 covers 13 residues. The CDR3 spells CASTGEIAGELFF. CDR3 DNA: TGTGCCTCAACAGGGGAGATAGCCGGGGAGCTGTTTTTT.

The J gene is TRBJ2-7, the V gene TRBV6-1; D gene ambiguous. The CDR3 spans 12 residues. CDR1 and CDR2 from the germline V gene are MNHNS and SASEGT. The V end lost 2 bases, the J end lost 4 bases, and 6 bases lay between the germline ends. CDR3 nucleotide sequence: TGTGCCAGCAGTGAAATGAGGTACGAGCAGTACGTC. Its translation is CASSEMRYEQYV.

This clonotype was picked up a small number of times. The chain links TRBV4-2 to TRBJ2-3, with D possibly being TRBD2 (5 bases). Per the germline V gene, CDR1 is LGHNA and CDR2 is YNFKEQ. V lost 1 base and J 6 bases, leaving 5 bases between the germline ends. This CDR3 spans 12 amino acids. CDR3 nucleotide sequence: TGTGCCAGCAGCCAAGGGAGGGATACGCAGTATTTT. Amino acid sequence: CASSQGRDTQYF.

CDR3 in amino acids: CASSLGGTALGQPQHF. Written as DNA, the CDR3 is TGTGCCAGCAGTTTAGGCGGGACTGCCCTAGGGCAACCCCAGCATTTT. The V call is TRBV12-3 or TRBV12-4, the J call TRBJ1-5, with D perhaps matching TRBD1 (5 bases). CDR3 length: 16 amino acids. V shed 1 base and J shed 10 bases, with 20 bases lying between them.

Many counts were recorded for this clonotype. CDR3 sequence: CASSLRGSAKNIQYF. CDR3 DNA sequence: TGTGCCAGCAGCTTGAGGGGGTCAGCCAAAAACATTCAGTACTTC. The rearrangement joins TRBV7-9 to TRBJ2-4, with D perhaps TRBD1 (6 bases). With 3 bases removed from V and 0 bases from J, the gap between germline ends came to 9 bases. CDR3 size: 15 residues. The germline CDR1 and CDR2 sequences are SEHNR and FQNEAQ (reference sequence). Supplemented by reference TRBV7-9 and TRBJ2-4, the full variable domain reads DTGVSQNPRHKITKRGQNVTFRCDPISEHNRLYWYRQTLGQGPEFLTYFQNEAQLEKSRLLSDRFSAERPKGSFSTLEIQRTEQGDSAMYLCASSLRGSAKNIQYFGAGTRLSVL.

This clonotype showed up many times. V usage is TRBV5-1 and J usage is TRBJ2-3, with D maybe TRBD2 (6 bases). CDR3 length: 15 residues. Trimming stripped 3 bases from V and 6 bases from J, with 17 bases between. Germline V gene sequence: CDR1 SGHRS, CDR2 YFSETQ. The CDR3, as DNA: TGCGCCAGCAGCTCCTACGGGGTAGCGGTGGATACGCAGTATTTT. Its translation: CASSSYGVAVDTQYF.

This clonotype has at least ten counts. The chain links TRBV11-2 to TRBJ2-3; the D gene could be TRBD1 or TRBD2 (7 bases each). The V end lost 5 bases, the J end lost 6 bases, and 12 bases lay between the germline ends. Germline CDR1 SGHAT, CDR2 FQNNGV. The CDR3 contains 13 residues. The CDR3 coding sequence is TGTGCCAGCAGCCAGGGGGAGGGGGATACGCAGTATTTT. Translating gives CASSQGEGDTQYF.

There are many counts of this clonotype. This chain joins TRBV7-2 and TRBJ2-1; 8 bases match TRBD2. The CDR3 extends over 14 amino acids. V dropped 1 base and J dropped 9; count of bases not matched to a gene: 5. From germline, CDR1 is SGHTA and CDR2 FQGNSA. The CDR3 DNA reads TGTGCCAGCAGCTTAGGGGCGGGGGGTAGTGAGCAGTTCTTC. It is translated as CASSLGAGGSEQFF. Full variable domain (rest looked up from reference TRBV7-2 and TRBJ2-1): GAGVSQSPSNKVTEKGKDVELRCDPISGHTALYWYRQSLGQGLEFLIYFQGNSAPDKSGLPSDRFSAERTGGSVSTLTIQRTQQEDSAVYLCASSLGAGGSEQFFGPGTRLTVL.

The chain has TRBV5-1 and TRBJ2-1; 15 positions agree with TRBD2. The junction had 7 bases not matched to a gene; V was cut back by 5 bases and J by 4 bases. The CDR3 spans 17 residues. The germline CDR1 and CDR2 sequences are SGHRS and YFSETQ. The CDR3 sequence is CASSSGTSGGSYNEQFF. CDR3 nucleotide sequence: TGCGCCAGCAGTTCCGGGACTAGCGGGGGGTCGTACAATGAGCAGTTCTTC.

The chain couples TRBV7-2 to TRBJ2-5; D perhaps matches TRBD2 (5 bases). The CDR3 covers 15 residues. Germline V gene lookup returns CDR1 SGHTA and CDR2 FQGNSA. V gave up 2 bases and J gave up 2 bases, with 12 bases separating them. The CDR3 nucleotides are TGTGCCAGCAGCTTATGGGTAGCGACACAAGAGACCCAGTACTTC. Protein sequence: CASSLWVATQETQYF.